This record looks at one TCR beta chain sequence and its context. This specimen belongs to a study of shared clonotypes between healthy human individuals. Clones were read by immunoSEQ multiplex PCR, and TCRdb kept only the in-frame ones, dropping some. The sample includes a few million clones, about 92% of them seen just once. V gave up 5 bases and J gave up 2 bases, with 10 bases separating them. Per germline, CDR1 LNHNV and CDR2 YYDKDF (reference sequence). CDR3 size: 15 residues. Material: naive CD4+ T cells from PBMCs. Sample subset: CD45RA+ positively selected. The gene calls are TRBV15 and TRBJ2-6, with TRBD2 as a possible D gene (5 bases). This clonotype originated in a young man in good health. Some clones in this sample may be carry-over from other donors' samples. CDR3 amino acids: CATSQRSAGANVLTF. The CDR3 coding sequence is TGTGCCACCAGCCAGCGGAGCGCTGGGGCCAACGTCCTGACTTTC.